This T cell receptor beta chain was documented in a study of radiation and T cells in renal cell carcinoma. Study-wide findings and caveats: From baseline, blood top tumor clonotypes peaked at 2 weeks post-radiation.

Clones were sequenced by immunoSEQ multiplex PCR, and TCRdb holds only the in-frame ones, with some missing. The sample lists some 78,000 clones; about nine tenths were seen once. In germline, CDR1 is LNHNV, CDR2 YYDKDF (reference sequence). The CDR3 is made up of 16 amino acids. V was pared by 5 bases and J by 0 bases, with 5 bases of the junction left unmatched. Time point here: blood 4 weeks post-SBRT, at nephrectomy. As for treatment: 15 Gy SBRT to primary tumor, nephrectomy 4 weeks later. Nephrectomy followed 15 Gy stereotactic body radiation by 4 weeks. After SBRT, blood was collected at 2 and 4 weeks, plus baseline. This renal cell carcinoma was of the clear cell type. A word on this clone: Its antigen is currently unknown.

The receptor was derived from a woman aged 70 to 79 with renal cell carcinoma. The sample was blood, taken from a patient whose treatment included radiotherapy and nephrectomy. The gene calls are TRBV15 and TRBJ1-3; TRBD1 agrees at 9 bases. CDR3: CATSRRTGASGNTIYF. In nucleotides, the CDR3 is TGTGCCACCAGCCGCCGGACAGGGGCCTCTGGAAACACCATATATTTT.